Here is one T cell receptor (beta chain) with its context. CDR1 is ENHRY and CDR2 is SYGVKD in the germline V gene. V lost 4 bases, J lost 4 bases, and 5 bases stayed unmatched. The CDR3 spans 14 residues. The sample originates from a study of blood T cell repertoires in COVID-19. Study overall: Sources were T cells, B-cell-depleted T cells, or PBMCs; the material itself was cDNA or gDNA.

In the original processing: Amplified reference gene primers provided the basis for estimating nucleated cell counts. Profiled with immunoSEQ multiplex PCR; TCRdb holds only in-frame clones, not every one. That table supplies the V and J calls and clone size; D and trimming were determined from the DNA. The data show about 180,000 clones, 80% to 90% seen once. Material for sequencing was peripheral blood. The chain has TRBV10-3 and TRBJ1-2; 8 nucleotides line up with TRBD1. This clonotype was obtained from a man between 18 and 35 years old who had recovered from COVID-19. The chain's CDR3 is CAISGRDRGYGYTF. The CDR3 DNA sequence: TGTGCCATCAGTGGGCGAGACAGGGGCTATGGCTACACCTTC.